Included here is one T cell receptor beta chain sequence, with context. Its antigen remains unknown. The PCR was carried out with 60 Vbeta primers and 13 Jbeta primers. Clones were read by immunoSEQ multiplex PCR, and TCRdb kept only the in-frame ones, dropping some. The sample consists of some 190,000 clones, 70% to 90% of them appearing once. These data come from a study of cytomegalovirus exposure and HLA in healthy donors. Study observations and caveats: Evidence from a later analysis indicated that most CMV-associated TCR beta chains looked HLA-restricted. Reports indicated that the classifier achieved high specificity and sensitivity in diagnosing cytomegalovirus status. Immune exposure information comprised only CMV serostatus. Specificity for CMV antigens was confirmed in vitro for a few of the CMV-associated chains.

The V end was cut by 2 bases, the J end by 2 bases, with 7 bases between. Germline V CDR1 and CDR2: KGHSH, LQKENI. CDR3 size: 13 residues. Sequencing was carried out using PBMCs. The receptor's source is a woman in her late teens or twenties in good health and CMV-seronegative. The J gene is TRBJ2-7, the V gene TRBV18; D is unresolved. CDR3 sequence (DNA): TGTGCCAGCTCACCAATCCCTACCTACGAGCAGTACTTC. It specifies CASSPIPTYEQYF.